Included here is one T cell receptor (beta chain) sequence, with context. The sample is drawn from a study of T-cell memory formation after mild COVID-19. TCRdb analysed the 5' RACE reads with MiXCR anew, one entry per CDR3 protein. Seen here are roughly 300,000 distinct CDR3 sequences, 15% to 20% observed once, and the top ten hold around 23%. J lost 9 bases, V lost 3 bases, and 7 bases had no gene match. This CDR3 comprises 13 residues. Germline CDR1 is LGHNA and CDR2 is YSLEER. This TCR was recovered from a man younger than 35 who had mild COVID-19 (a few samples of this study predate the infection). Cell type and time point are not known. The specimen sequenced was PBMCs or a T cell subset sorted from them (not recorded which). This chain links TRBV4-3 with TRBJ2-7; 8 nucleotides match TRBD1. For the CDR3, the DNA is TGCGCCAGCAGCCATCGACAGGGGATTGGGCAGTACTTC. Amino acids: CASSHRQGIGQYF.